This T cell receptor (beta chain) was found in a study of T cells after yellow fever vaccination. V dropped 4 bases and J dropped 3; count of bases not matched to a gene: 9. CDR3 length: 16 residues. Germline V CDR1 and CDR2: SGHRS, YFSETQ. TCRdb re-called the 5' RACE reads through MiXCR, storing one row per CDR3 protein. Here the sample spans about 220,000 distinct CDR3 sequences, roughly 3.3% being singletons. This clonotype was observed many times. The chain links TRBV5-1 to TRBJ2-5, with 10 bases fitting TRBD1. Sequencing was performed on CD4+ T cells sorted from PBMCs, taken 10 days after the yellow fever booster vaccination. This TCR was recovered from a man aged 18 to 30 who received the YFV17D yellow fever vaccine. The CDR3 nucleotides read TGCGCCAGCAGCATCGATCCAGGGACAGGGGAAGAGACCCAGTACTTC. This sequence encodes CASSIDPGTGEETQYF.